Each of the 29 T cell receptor beta chains below was sequenced from the same sample in a study of cytomegalovirus exposure and HLA in healthy donors. Primers for the PCR totalled 60 Vbeta and 13 Jbeta. The data were produced by immunoSEQ multiplex PCR, yet TCRdb's version contains in-frame clones alone and is incomplete. The table shows some 120,000 clones, with 75% to 90% occurring only once. Sequencing was performed on PBMCs. All receptors come from a man aged 35-49 years in good health and CMV-seronegative.

As for this clone: The identical CDR3 is also encoded by other nucleotide sequences in the sample. The chain has TRBV9 and TRBJ2-2; D ambiguous. Trimming removed 2 bases at V and 1 base at J, with 6 bases between. CDR1 is SGDLS, CDR2 YYNGEE, per germline. The CDR3 length is 14 residues. The CDR3 here is CASSVAGNTGELFF. The DNA of the CDR3 is TGTGCCAGCAGCGTTGCAGGGAACACCGGGGAGCTGTTTTTT.

This chain joins TRBV9 and TRBJ1-3; D is unresolved. The V end lost 0 bases, the J end lost 0 bases, and 10 bases lay between the germline ends. The germline CDR1 and CDR2 sequences are SGDLS and YYNGEE. The CDR3 has 16 amino acids. CDR3 in DNA: TGTGCCAGCAGCGTAGGCCCGGGATTCTCTGGAAACACCATATATTTT. Residues: CASSVGPGFSGNTIYF.

The genes are TRBV4-1 and TRBJ2-3; D may be TRBD1 (6 bases). Per germline, CDR1 MGHRA and CDR2 YSYEKL. Trimming pared 3 bases from V and 3 bases from J, leaving 22 bases between. The CDR3 loop spans 18 amino acids. Here the CDR3 reads CASSQSGSGTRGTDTQYF. The CDR3, as DNA: TGCGCCAGCAGCCAGTCTGGGTCCGGGACACGGGGAACAGATACGCAGTATTTT.

This rearrangement joins TRBV27 to TRBJ2-5; TRBD1 aligns across 7 bases. Trimming cost V 6 bases and J 2 bases; bases outside gene matches: 15. The CDR3 sequence is 17 residues long. Per the germline V gene, CDR1 is MNHEY and CDR2 is SMNVEV (reference sequence). CDR3 amino acids: CASRTHYRGRRQETQYF. The CDR3 region has the DNA TGTGCCAGCAGGACCCACTATAGGGGGCGCAGGCAAGAGACCCAGTACTTC.

The V and J genes are TRBV6-5 and TRBJ2-7; D is perhaps TRBD1 (6 bases). The CDR3 totals 14 residues. Germline V gene data show CDR1 as MNHEY and CDR2 as SVGAGI. V lost 7 bases to trimming and J lost 2 bases, with 15 bases between them. For the CDR3, the DNA is TGTGCCAGCACCCCCACAGGGTCGACCTACGAGCAGTACTTC. Translation: CASTPTGSTYEQYF.

The chain employs TRBV9 and TRBJ2-7; TRBD1 is a possible D gene (6 bases). CDR1 SGDLS and CDR2 YYNGEE come from the germline V gene. This CDR3 has 13 residues. V was trimmed by 3 bases and J by 6 bases, leaving 13 bases between them. CDR3 in amino acids: CASSAHRDGEQYF. CDR3 nucleotides: TGTGCCAGCAGCGCCCACAGGGACGGCGAGCAGTACTTC.

The chain is built from TRBV18 and TRBJ1-4, with TRBD1 as a possible D gene (6 bases). V lost 4 bases and J lost 5, with 8 bases in between. The CDR3 length is 13 residues. Germline-derived CDR1 and CDR2 are KGHSH and LQKENI. CDR3 bases: TGTGCCAGCTCACGTCAGGGGAATGAAAAACTGTTTTTT. It codes for CASSRQGNEKLFF.

The gene calls are TRBV10-3 and TRBJ2-7; 8 nucleotides agree with TRBD1. The germline V gene has CDR1 ENHRY and CDR2 SYGVKD. With V trimmed by 6 bases and J by 2 bases, 9 bases remained unmatched. CDR3 size: 15 residues. CDR3: CAISRTSDRAYEQYF. DNA of the CDR3: TGTGCCATCAGCCGAACCTCGGACAGGGCCTACGAGCAGTACTTC.

The chain joins TRBV7-8 to TRBJ1-2; TRBD1 matches 7 bases. This CDR3 region has 15 residues. Germline V gene data show CDR1 as SGHVS and CDR2 as FQNEAQ. The junction had 5 bases not matched to a gene; V was cut back by 0 bases and J by 4 bases. The CDR3 here is CASSLALGQSYGYTF. The CDR3 nucleotides read TGTGCCAGCAGCTTAGCCCTGGGACAGTCCTATGGCTACACCTTC.

Concerning this clone: The junction departs from the called germline gene at one end, perhaps through a read error. Different DNA sequences within this sample yield the same CDR3. The CDR3: CASSLVERGGKEQFF. For the CDR3, the DNA is TGCGCCAGCAGCTTGGTGGAGCGGGGGGGCAAGGAGCAATTCTTC. The chain couples TRBV5-1 to TRBJ2-1; TRBD2 matches 10 bases. Germline CDR1 and CDR2: SGHRS and YFSETQ. The CDR3 covers 15 residues.

V and J are TRBV7-9 and TRBJ1-4; TRBD1 aligns across 9 bases. Germline V lookup: CDR1 SEHNR, CDR2 FQNEAQ (reference sequence). Trimming at V came to 0 bases and at J to 4 bases, leaving 3 bases not matched to a gene. The CDR3 spans 16 residues. CDR3 bases: TGTGCCAGCAGCTTAGCGCAGGGACAGGGTAATGAAAAACTGTTTTTT. It encodes CASSLAQGQGNEKLFF.

The rearrangement joins TRBV30 to TRBJ1-1, with no clear D. V gave up 7 bases and J gave up 7 bases, with 13 bases separating them. Germline values: CDR1 GTSNPN, CDR2 SVGIG (reference sequence). CDR3 length: 11 residues. CDR3 loop: CAYHVALEAFF. CDR3 sequence (DNA): TGTGCCTACCATGTTGCGCTTGAAGCTTTCTTT.

The CDR3 DNA reads as TGTGCCAGCAGCTCCGGACAGGGCGCCTCCTACGAGCAGTACTTC. Translation: CASSSGQGASYEQYF. The rearrangement uses TRBV5-4 and TRBJ2-7; 8 bases map to TRBD1. Germline CDR1 SGHNT, CDR2 YYREEE (reference sequence). The J segment lost 0 bases and the V segment lost 3 bases, leaving 5 bases of the junction unmatched. This CDR3 spans 15 amino acids.

This chain links TRBV5-1 with TRBJ2-5, with 14 bases that match TRBD2. The germline V gene encodes CDR1 SGHRS and CDR2 YFSETQ. The length of the CDR3 is 18 residues. J lost 6 bases, V lost 3 bases, and 13 bases had no gene match. The CDR3 region has the DNA TGCGCCAGCAGCTCCGAGGGGGGACTAGCGGGAGAGTGGAAGACCCAGTACTTC. As protein: CASSSEGGLAGEWKTQYF.

This chain connects TRBV7-2 to TRBJ2-5; TRBD1 is a possible D gene (5 bases). Trimming cost V 3 bases and J 0 bases, with 11 bases left between them. The CDR3 length is 15 residues. Germline CDR1 and CDR2: SGHTA and FQGNSA. CDR3 nucleotide sequence: TGTGCCAGCAGCTTTACAGGAACGAACCAAGAGACCCAGTACTTC. Protein sequence: CASSFTGTNQETQYF.

The chain is built from TRBV28 and TRBJ2-1; a possible D gene is TRBD1 (6 bases). The CDR3 covers 17 residues. From germline, CDR1 is MDHEN and CDR2 SYDVKM. With 3 bases removed from V and 3 bases from J, the gap between germline ends came to 18 bases. CDR3 DNA sequence: TGTGCCAGCAGTTTCTTGACTGGACAGATTTTCTACAATGAGCAGTTCTTC. It yields the protein CASSFLTGQIFYNEQFF.

This chain connects TRBV5-5 to TRBJ1-1, with no clear D. The germline V and J ends were trimmed by 1 base and 4 bases, with 8 bases remaining between them. CDR3 length: 13 amino acids. Germline V gene data show CDR1 as SGHKS and CDR2 as YYEKEE (reference sequence). The CDR3 loop reads CASSLMRGTEAFF. CDR3 sequence (DNA): TGTGCCAGCAGCTTGATGCGGGGCACTGAAGCTTTCTTT.

The chain employs TRBV29-1 and TRBJ2-3; D not resolved. Trimming left V 3 bases short and J 3 bases short, with 7 bases between. The CDR3 sequence is 12 residues long. Germline CDR1 reads SQVTM; CDR2 reads ANQGSEA. The DNA for the CDR3 is TGCAGCGTTGAGCCTAGAACAGATACGCAGTATTTT. This gives the protein CSVEPRTDTQYF.

The CDR3 region has the DNA TGTGCCAGCAGCTACCTTGGACAGGATAATTCACCCCTCCACTTT. This codes for CASSYLGQDNSPLHF. This chain uses TRBV7-9 with TRBJ1-6, with 7 bases aligning to TRBD1. Germline CDR1 SEHNR, CDR2 FQNEAQ (reference sequence). This CDR3 comprises 15 residues. The junction had 5 bases not matched to a gene; V was cut back by 4 bases and J by 5 bases.

This chain joins TRBV27 and TRBJ1-2, with 7 nucleotides matching TRBD1. CDR3 length: 15 residues. CDR1 and CDR2 from the germline V gene are MNHEY and SMNVEV (reference sequence). The V gene end was trimmed by 6 bases and the J gene end by 7 bases; junction bases not matched to a gene: 14. This CDR3 is CASSGKGAGMGGYTF. CDR3 DNA: TGTGCCAGCAGCGGGAAGGGGGCTGGGATGGGTGGCTACACCTTC.

The chain has TRBV2 and TRBJ1-2, with D perhaps matching TRBD1 (6 bases). Per germline, CDR1 SNHLY and CDR2 FYNNEI. The CDR3 totals 16 residues. The V end lost 4 bases, the J end lost 4 bases, and 19 bases lay between the germline ends. CDR3 in amino acids: CASSGLSPGGPYGYTF. The CDR3, as DNA: TGTGCCAGCAGTGGTTTATCACCCGGGGGGCCCTATGGCTACACCTTC.

This rearrangement joins TRBV28 to TRBJ1-2; 8 nucleotides agree with TRBD1. After removal of 7 bases from V and 0 bases from J, the junction contained 19 bases not matched to a gene. In germline, CDR1 is MDHEN, CDR2 SYDVKM. There are 19 residues in the CDR3. The CDR3 sequence: CASIVPGQDRGKTNYGYTF. The CDR3 nucleotides are TGTGCCAGCATTGTACCGGGACAGGATCGAGGAAAAACTAACTATGGCTACACCTTC.

This clone was seen more than once but under ten times. The chain carries TRBV5-5 and TRBJ2-7; TRBD2 is a possible D gene (5 bases). This CDR3 has 14 residues. V was pared by 4 bases and J by 4 bases, with 15 bases between. Germline V gene lookup returns CDR1 SGHKS and CDR2 YYEKEE (reference sequence). CDR3 sequence: CASSRTGILYEQYF. In DNA form, the CDR3 reads TGTGCCAGCAGCCGGACTGGGATACTGTACGAGCAGTACTTC.

The V gene is TRBV5-1, the J gene TRBJ2-1, with D possibly being TRBD2 (6 bases). V was pared by 4 bases and J by 4 bases, with 12 bases between. Germline lookup yields CDR1 SGHRS and CDR2 YFSETQ. The CDR3 totals 14 residues. This CDR3 reads CASSPDGTYNEQFF. CDR3 DNA: TGCGCCAGCAGCCCCGACGGGACTTACAATGAGCAGTTCTTC.

The chain joins TRBV7-9 to TRBJ1-3; TRBD1 aligns across 8 bases. Germline lookup yields CDR1 SEHNR and CDR2 FQNEAQ (reference sequence). Trimming removed 4 bases from V and 2 bases from J; junction bases left unmatched: 10. This CDR3 is 17 amino acids long. The CDR3 spells CASSSIYDRGTGNTIYF. The CDR3 coding sequence is TGTGCCAGCAGCTCAATCTACGACAGGGGTACTGGAAACACCATATATTTT. Full variable domain (outside the CDR3, taken from reference TRBV7-9 and TRBJ1-3): DTGVSQNPRHKITKRGQNVTFRCDPISEHNRLYWYRQTLGQGPEFLTYFQNEAQLEKSRLLSDRFSAERPKGSFSTLEIQRTEQGDSAMYLCASSSIYDRGTGNTIYFGEGSWLTVV.

The V and J genes are TRBV30 and TRBJ1-1; possibly TRBD1 for D (6 bases). V was pared by 0 bases and J by 8 bases, with 10 bases between. CDR3 size: 12 residues. The germline gives CDR1 GTSNPN, CDR2 SVGIG (reference sequence). Written as DNA, the CDR3 is TGTGCCTGGAGTGTCGGACAGAAAGAAGCTTTCTTT. Its translation is CAWSVGQKEAFF. Combining the CDR3 with reference TRBV30 and TRBJ1-1 gives the whole variable domain SQTIHQWPATLVQPVGSPLSLECTVEGTSNPNLYWYRQAAGRGLQLLFYSVGIGQISSEVPQNLSASRPQDRQFILSSKKLLLSDSGFYLCAWSVGQKEAFFGQGTRLTVV.

This clone was counted between two and nine times. The V gene is TRBV9, the J gene TRBJ2-1; TRBD1 matches at 9 bases. Trimming cost V 0 bases and J 7 bases; bases outside gene matches: 8. This CDR3 region has 16 residues. CDR1 SGDLS and CDR2 YYNGEE come from the germline V gene. The DNA of the CDR3 is TGTGCCAGCAGCGTAGCGTACAGGGGGCTTTCAAATGAGCAGTTCTTC. Translation gives CASSVAYRGLSNEQFF.

The chain uses TRBV11-2 and TRBJ2-1; 16 bases agree with TRBD2. Germline V gene data show CDR1 as SGHAT and CDR2 as FQNNGV. This CDR3 is 18 amino acids long. Losses at the gene ends were 6 bases for V and 7 bases for J; bases not matched to a gene: 12. CDR3 amino acids: CASSPGTSGGALSNEQFF. The DNA for the CDR3 is TGTGCCAGCAGTCCCGGGACTAGCGGGGGGGCGTTGAGTAATGAGCAGTTCTTC.

The rearrangement links TRBV5-1 to TRBJ2-5; 7 bases match TRBD1. The germline gives CDR1 SGHRS, CDR2 YFSETQ. V lost 4 bases to trimming and J lost 5 bases; unmatched junction nucleotides: 5. This CDR3 contains 13 residues. CDR3 nucleotides: TGCGCCAGCAGCCCTGACAGGGCTGAGACCCAGTACTTC. Its protein is CASSPDRAETQYF.